A selection of T cell receptor beta chains follows, all from one sample in a study of blood T cells in healthy people across ages. TCRdb processed the 5' RACE reads anew with MiXCR; each CDR3 protein has one entry. The table has fewer than 1,000,000 distinct CDR3 sequences, about half seen once. The sequenced material came from blood. The receptors come from a man at least 80 years old in good health. Each CDR3 is given with its conserved first and last residue. The order of the fields is clone size, J gene, D gene, V gene, CDR3 protein, CDR3 DNA. The D gene is left open where the match is weak. Some rows have no size entry. The others give once, few or many, or a class for an expanded clone.

.,TRBJ2-7,.,TRBV6-6,CASNLQGYSYEQYF,TGTGCCAGCAATCTACAGGGCTACTCCTACGAGCAGTACTTC
few,TRBJ1-2,.,TRBV25-1,CASSDLQGRGASGYTF,TGTGCCAGCAGTGACTTACAGGGAAGGGGGGCTAGTGGCTACACCTTC
few,TRBJ1-1,.,TRBV29-1,CSVVGGTSNTEAFF,TGCAGCGTTGTGGGTGGCACTTCGAACACTGAAGCTTTCTTT
.,TRBJ2-7,TRBD2,TRBV20-1,CSAPGLAGPYEQYF,TGCAGTGCCCCGGGACTAGCGGGACCATACGAGCAGTACTTC
.,TRBJ1-2,TRBD1,TRBV4-1,CASSQDTTGGYYGYTF,TGCGCCAGCAGCCAAGATACAACAGGGGGCTACTATGGCTACACCTTC
.,TRBJ2-7,.,TRBV7-9,CASGRSGNEQYF,TGTGCCAGCGGACGGTCAGGGAACGAGCAGTACTTC
.,TRBJ1-1,.,TRBV5-1,CASSTEGIYIETEAFF,TGCGCCAGCAGTACTGAGGGAATTTACATCGAGACTGAAGCTTTCTTT
.,TRBJ1-2,.,TRBV6-5,CASSYSSRGDGYTF,TGTGCCAGCAGTTACTCGAGTCGGGGGGATGGCTACACCTTC
.,TRBJ2-1,TRBD1,TRBV15,CATSSRTGIDEQFF,TGTGCCACCAGCTCTCGGACAGGGATCGATGAGCAGTTCTTC
.,TRBJ2-3,.,TRBV7-9,CASSRGSAQYF,TGTGCCAGCAGCCGGGGGAGTGCGCAGTATTTT
.,TRBJ2-3,TRBD2,TRBV13,CASSPPNGRFTDTQYF,TGTGCCAGCAGCCCCCCTAACGGGAGGTTCACAGATACGCAGTATTTT
.,TRBJ1-1,.,TRBV3-1,CASSPDMGNTEAFF,TGTGCCAGCAGCCCGGACATGGGGAACACTGAAGCTTTCTTT
.,TRBJ2-1,.,TRBV20-1,CSARHGGGVSYEQFF,TGCAGTGCTAGACACGGAGGGGGCGTCTCCTACGAGCAGTTCTTC
.,TRBJ2-7,TRBD1,TRBV5-1,CASNTGTGSHEQYF,TGCGCCAGCAACACCGGGACAGGGTCCCACGAGCAGTACTTC
.,TRBJ2-2,.,TRBV29-1,CSVAVTVNTGELFF,TGCAGCGTTGCCGTGACTGTCAACACCGGGGAGCTGTTTTTT
.,TRBJ2-7,TRBD1,TRBV10-3,CAISVPGQGAHPMGSGSYEQYF,TGTGCCATCAGTGTACCGGGACAGGGGGCGCATCCCATGGGTAGCGGGAGCTACGAGCAGTACTTC
.,TRBJ2-2,.,TRBV12-3/TRBV12-4,CASSHSENTGELFF,TGTGCCAGCAGCCATAGCGAGAACACCGGGGAGCTGTTTTTT
.,TRBJ1-1,TRBD1,TRBV12-3/TRBV12-4,CASSPGTAMNTEAFF,TGTGCCAGCAGTCCCGGGACAGCGATGAACACTGAAGCTTTCTTT
.,TRBJ1-6,.,TRBV20-1,CSANLGAYNSPLHF,TGCAGTGCTAACCTGGGGGCATATAATTCACCCCTCCACTTT
.,TRBJ2-1,.,TRBV27,CASSSRTLSNEQFF,TGTGCCAGCAGTTCCCGGACTTTAAGCAATGAGCAGTTCTTC
once,TRBJ2-2,.,TRBV10-3,CAISDKGWGSENTGELFF,TGTGCCATCAGTGATAAAGGGTGGGGGTCGGAGAACACCGGGGAGCTGTTTTTT
few,TRBJ1-1,.,TRBV29-1,CSVVQAAEAFF,TGCAGCGTTGTACAGGCAGCTGAAGCTTTCTTT
.,TRBJ1-1,.,TRBV11-3,CASSPDRQVSEAFF,TGTGCCAGCAGCCCCGATCGACAGGTATCGGAAGCTTTCTTT
.,TRBJ1-5,TRBD1,TRBV20-1,CSARTGGDQPQHF,TGCAGTGCTAGGACAGGGGGGGATCAGCCCCAGCATTTT
few,TRBJ2-5,TRBD2,TRBV28,CASSRSGSTNEQYF,TGTGCCAGCAGTCGAAGCGGGAGTACAAATGAGCAGTACTTC
.,TRBJ2-5,TRBD1,TRBV20-1,CSALSGTDIRQYF,TGCAGTGCCCTATCGGGGACAGATATTAGGCAGTACTTC
.,TRBJ2-6,.,TRBV28,CASSTFTGTGANVLTF,TGTGCCAGCAGCACCTTCACAGGGACTGGGGCCAACGTCCTGACTTTC
few,TRBJ2-5,TRBD1,TRBV5-1,CASSFPGQYQETQYF,TGCGCCAGCAGCTTCCCGGGACAGTACCAAGAGACCCAGTACTTC
few,TRBJ2-2,TRBD1,TRBV7-9,CASSLGFSGGYANTGELFF,TGTGCCAGCAGCTTAGGTTTCTCAGGGGGCTACGCGAACACCGGGGAGCTGTTTTTT
.,TRBJ2-3,.,TRBV7-8,CASSLVPLAVSTDTQYF,TGTGCCAGCAGCTTAGTTCCCCTAGCAGTCAGCACAGATACGCAGTATTTT
.,TRBJ2-7,TRBD1,TRBV20-1,CSAKVQGELGEQYF,TGCAGTGCTAAGGTACAGGGGGAGCTGGGCGAGCAGTACTTC
.,TRBJ2-7,.,TRBV18,CVSSGSPGSTESSYEQYF,TGTGTCAGCTCGGGCTCCCCGGGGTCCACCGAATCTTCCTACGAGCAGTACTTC
.,TRBJ2-6,.,TRBV4-2,CASSHGRETSGANVLTF,TGTGCCAGCAGCCATGGAAGGGAGACTTCTGGGGCCAACGTCCTGACTTTC
.,TRBJ2-7,TRBD2,TRBV7-2,CASSPRRTSGPTYEQYF,TGTGCCAGCAGCCCAAGGCGGACTAGCGGTCCCACCTACGAGCAGTACTTC
.,TRBJ1-1,.,TRBV12-3/TRBV12-4,CASSSEYTEAFF,TGTGCCAGCAGTTCGGAGTATACTGAAGCTTTCTTT
.,TRBJ2-7,TRBD1,TRBV6-5,CANSKRQGTSSEQYF,TGTGCCAACAGTAAGAGACAGGGGACGTCCTCCGAGCAGTACTTC
.,TRBJ2-3,TRBD1,TRBV5-1,CASSDGQGMRDTQYF,TGCGCCAGCAGCGACGGACAGGGAATGAGAGATACGCAGTATTTT